These 10 T cell receptor beta chains were sequenced from one sample in a study of blood T cells in healthy people across ages. A second PCR, run for roughly 7 to 12 cycles, used a sample-barcoded 5' primer plus a J-beta primer mix. TCRdb re-called the 5' RACE reads with MiXCR, one entry per CDR3 protein. The sample lists 1.6 million or so distinct CDR3 sequences, about 31% occurring once. Sequencing used blood. These receptors were collected from a woman aged 30 to 39 in good health.

V is TRBV20-1 and J is TRBJ2-3; D is uncertain. The V and J ends lost 5 bases and 2 bases respectively, with 14 bases between them. The CDR3 is 14 residues long. Germline CDR1 reads DFQATT; CDR2 reads SNEGSKA (reference sequence). This CDR3 is CSASQYLSTDTQYF. The CDR3 DNA reads as TGCAGTGCTTCTCAGTACCTCTCCACAGATACGCAGTATTTT.

The J gene is TRBJ2-1, the V gene TRBV6-1; TRBD1 matches at 9 bases. The CDR3 contains 14 residues. Unmatched junction bases numbered 2, after V lost 8 bases and J lost 0 bases. Germline-derived CDR1 and CDR2 are MNHNS and SASEGT. In nucleotides, the CDR3 is TGTGCCAGCCGGGACAGGGCCTCCTACAATGAGCAGTTCTTC. Translation gives CASRDRASYNEQFF.

The chain recombines TRBV12-3 or TRBV12-4 with TRBJ2-3; perhaps TRBD2 as D (6 bases). The V and J ends lost 3 bases and 15 bases respectively, with 31 bases between them. This CDR3 is 17 amino acids long. This chain's CDR3 is CASSFARSTTSTDTEYF. In DNA, the CDR3 is TGTGCCAGCAGTTTCGCCAGGTCAACCACTAGCACAGATACGGAATATTTT.

The sample holds a few counts of this clonotype. The chain couples TRBV7-8 to TRBJ2-1; D is undetermined. Deletions cut 6 bases from V and 5 bases from J, with 14 bases between. Looked up from germline, CDR1 is SGHVS and CDR2 is FQNEAQ. The CDR3 runs 14 residues. CDR3 nucleotides: TGTGCCAGCAGTTCTTGGGCGAAAAACAATGAGCAGTTCTTC. This codes for CASSSWAKNNEQFF. The variable domain in full, with the rest retrieved from reference TRBV7-8 and TRBJ2-1, is GAGVSQSPRYKVAKRGQDVALRCDPISGHVSLFWYQQALGQGPEFLTYFQNEAQLDKSGLPSDRFFAERPEGSVSTLKIQRTQQEDSAVYLCASSSWAKNNEQFFGPGTRLTVL.

In regard to this clonotype: A read error is possible here, since a much larger clone lies one base away. The chain joins TRBV29-1 to TRBJ2-3, with 9 bases aligning to TRBD2. Germline CDR1 SQVTM, CDR2 ANQGSEA. CDR3 length: 16 amino acids. CDR3: CSVTGTSNLGTDAQYF. The DNA for the CDR3 is TGCAGCGTCACCGGGACTAGCAACCTGGGAACAGATGCGCAGTATTTT.

V is TRBV5-1 and J is TRBJ2-1, with D hard to call. Germline V gene data show CDR1 as SGHRS and CDR2 as YFSETQ. The CDR3 covers 13 residues. V dropped 4 bases and J dropped 5 bases, with 10 bases sitting between them. CDR3 sequence: CASSPIWDNEQFF. CDR3 coding DNA: TGCGCCAGCAGCCCGATTTGGGACAATGAGCAGTTCTTC. The whole variable domain, filled in from reference TRBV5-1 and TRBJ2-1, reads KAGVTQTPRYLIKTRGQQVTLSCSPISGHRSVSWYQQTPGQGLQFLFEYFSETQRNKGNFPGRFSGRQFSNSRSEMNVSTLELGDSALYLCASSPIWDNEQFFGPGTRLTVL.

This clonotype was picked up a small number of times. The DNA for the CDR3 is TGTGCCAGCAGCATCGACGGGTTCACCGGGGAGCTGTTTTTT. Translating it yields CASSIDGFTGELFF. The rearrangement links TRBV7-3 to TRBJ2-2, with D hard to call. The V and J ends lost 5 bases and 4 bases respectively, with 11 bases between them. This CDR3 is 14 amino acids long. CDR1 and CDR2 from the germline V gene are SGHTA and FQGTGA. Supplemented by reference TRBV7-3 and TRBJ2-2, the full variable domain reads GAGVSQTPSNKVTEKGKYVELRCDPISGHTALYWYRQSLGQGPEFLIYFQGTGAADDSGLPNDRFFAVRPEGSVSTLKIQRTERGDSAVYLCASSIDGFTGELFFGEGSRLTVL.

This clonotype showed up many times. The rearrangement uses TRBV27 and TRBJ2-5, with TRBD2 matching 11 bases. The CDR3 extends over 15 amino acids. The V gene end was trimmed by 5 bases and the J gene end by 2 bases; junction bases not matched to a gene: 4. CDR1 and CDR2 from the germline V gene are MNHEY and SMNVEV (reference sequence). The CDR3 here is CASSPGTSGQETQYF. Written as DNA, the CDR3 is TGTGCCAGCAGTCCCGGGACTAGCGGACAAGAGACCCAGTACTTC.

The J gene is TRBJ1-2, the V gene TRBV6-1; D perhaps matches TRBD1 (5 bases). Trimming removed 2 bases from V and 0 bases from J, with 10 bases in between. The CDR3 length is 15 residues. Looked up from germline, CDR1 is MNHNS and CDR2 is SASEGT. The CDR3 spells CASSESPGSNYGYTF. Here the CDR3 DNA reads TGTGCCAGCAGTGAATCTCCAGGGTCTAACTATGGCTACACCTTC.

This chain joins TRBV27 and TRBJ2-7, with 8 bases identical to TRBD1. The CDR3 is 14 residues long. Germline CDR1 is MNHEY and CDR2 is SMNVEV (reference sequence). After removal of 4 bases from V and 5 bases from J, the junction contained 7 bases not matched to a gene. In nucleotides, the CDR3 is TGTGCCAGCAGTTCGGACAGGGAGCAGAACGAGCAGTACTTC. Protein sequence: CASSSDREQNEQYF.